The next 18 T cell receptor beta chains were all read from a single sample in a study of monozygotic twins with inflammatory bowel disease. TCRdb derives one entry per CDR3 protein from the 5' RACE reads, leaving out DNA. The sample data list some 89,000 distinct CDR3 sequences. Sequenced sample: blood. These receptors all come from a human donor with ulcerative colitis or Crohn's disease, or a healthy co-twin of an affected twin (not recorded which).

CDR3 sequence: CASSPMQGAHTDTQYF. The chain employs TRBV18 and TRBJ2-3; TCRdb designates TRBD2, a call that cannot be tested without DNA. CDR1 KGHSH and CDR2 LQKENI come from the germline V gene. This CDR3 is built from 16 residues.

The rearrangement links TRBV5-4 to TRBJ1-2; TCRdb's D call of TRBD1 is untestable without DNA. CDR3 size: 14 residues. From germline, CDR1 is SGHNT and CDR2 YYREEE (reference sequence). The chain's CDR3 is CASRGAWDRAGYTF.

V usage is TRBV19 and J usage is TRBJ2-1; TCRdb's assignment of TRBD1 cannot be checked, as there is no DNA. CDR3 length: 13 residues. Germline V gene sequence: CDR1 LNHDA, CDR2 SQIVND (reference sequence). This CDR3 reads CASSDSIGDEQFF.

The rearrangement links TRBV7-9 to TRBJ2-5; TCRdb's D call, TRBD1, is unchecked because there is no DNA. The CDR3 loop spans 16 amino acids. CDR1 is SEHNR, CDR2 FQNEAQ, per germline (reference sequence). This chain's CDR3 is CASSPPGGSRRETQYF.

The chain has TRBV6-5 and TRBJ2-5; the TRBD2 assignment by TCRdb is unverifiable without DNA. CDR1 is MNHEY and CDR2 is SVGAGI in the germline V gene. CDR3 size: 17 residues. The CDR3 region is CASSYPALAGGHETQYF.

The CDR3 sequence: CASGQLQETQYF. V usage is TRBV5-1 and J usage is TRBJ2-5; TCRdb proposes TRBD1, but this gene call is untestable without DNA. In germline, CDR1 is SGHRS, CDR2 YFSETQ. This CDR3 region has 12 residues.

The rearrangement joins TRBV12-3 or TRBV12-4 to TRBJ1-2; TCRdb proposes TRBD1, but this gene call is untestable without DNA. This CDR3 has 13 amino acids. The CDR3 is CASSFGQSYGYTF.

The rearrangement links TRBV5-1 to TRBJ2-7. Germline V CDR1 and CDR2: SGHRS, YFSETQ. This CDR3 region has 12 residues. This CDR3 is CASSPDVYEQYF.

The chain uses TRBV20-1 and TRBJ2-1; there is no DNA to check the TCRdb D call of TRBD2. The CDR3 has 14 amino acids. Per the germline V gene, CDR1 is DFQATT and CDR2 is SNEGSKA (reference sequence). CDR3 loop: CSLLTSGGAGEQFF.

The chain combines TRBV5-1 with TRBJ2-3. The germline CDR1 and CDR2 sequences are SGHRS and YFSETQ. This CDR3 is 14 amino acids long. This chain's CDR3 is CASSLAVNTDTQYF.

This sequence joins TRBV5-1 and TRBJ1-1; the TRBD1 assignment by TCRdb is unverifiable without DNA. Germline CDR1 reads SGHRS; CDR2 reads YFSETQ. The CDR3 consists of 13 residues. CDR3 loop: CASSSPKEAEAFF.

V is TRBV5-1 and J is TRBJ2-3; TCRdb's D call, TRBD2, is unchecked because there is no DNA. In germline, CDR1 is SGHRS, CDR2 YFSETQ. The CDR3 is 17 residues long. The CDR3 loop is CASSLAASGGAWDTQYF.

The chain carries TRBV20-1 and TRBJ2-2. Germline CDR1 is DFQATT and CDR2 is SNEGSKA (reference sequence). CDR3 length equals 12 residues. This CDR3 is CSARGWTGELFF.

The rearrangement joins TRBV12-3 or TRBV12-4 to TRBJ1-4; TCRdb outputs TRBD1, but without DNA this stays unchecked. This CDR3 has 14 amino acids. The CDR3 loop is CASSLTQGAEKLFF.

The CDR3 loop is CASSRLVRPYNEQFF. This chain links TRBV7-2 with TRBJ2-1; TCRdb's assignment of TRBD2 cannot be checked, as there is no DNA. Germline values: CDR1 SGHTA, CDR2 FQGNSA. The CDR3 runs 15 residues. Looking up the rest from reference TRBV7-2 and TRBJ2-1 gives the full variable domain: GAGVSQSPSNKVTEKGKDVELRCDPISGHTALYWYRQSLGQGLEFLIYFQGNSAPDKSGLPSDRFSAERTGGSVSTLTIQRTQQEDSAVYLCASSRLVRPYNEQFFGPGTRLTVL.

The chain combines TRBV4-1 with TRBJ1-6; TCRdb proposes TRBD1, but this gene call is untestable without DNA. CDR3 length: 16 amino acids. Germline values: CDR1 MGHRA, CDR2 YSYEKL. CDR3 region: CASSQNVGRVNSPLHF.

The chain is built from TRBV6-1 and TRBJ2-7; as DNA is missing, the TRBD1 call by TCRdb cannot be tested. The germline V gene encodes CDR1 MNHNS and CDR2 SASEGT. The CDR3 is made up of 15 amino acids. The CDR3 sequence is CASSRDVQSSYEQYF.

The rearrangement links TRBV7-9 to TRBJ1-5. The germline V gene encodes CDR1 SEHNR and CDR2 FQNEAQ (reference sequence). CDR3 length: 14 amino acids. The CDR3 loop reads CASSLVDSNQPQHF.